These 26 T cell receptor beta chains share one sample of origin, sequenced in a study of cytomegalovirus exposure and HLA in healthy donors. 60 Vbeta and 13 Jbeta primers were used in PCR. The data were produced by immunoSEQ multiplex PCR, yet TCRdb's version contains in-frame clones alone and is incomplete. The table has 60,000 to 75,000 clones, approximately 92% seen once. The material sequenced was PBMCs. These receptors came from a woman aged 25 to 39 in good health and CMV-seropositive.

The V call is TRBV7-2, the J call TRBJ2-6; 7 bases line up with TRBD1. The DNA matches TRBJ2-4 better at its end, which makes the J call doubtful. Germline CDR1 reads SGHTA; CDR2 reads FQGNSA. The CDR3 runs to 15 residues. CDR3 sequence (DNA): TGTGCCACCGGGACAGAGAACCATCCGCAAAACATTCAGTACTTC. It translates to CATGTENHPQNIQYF.

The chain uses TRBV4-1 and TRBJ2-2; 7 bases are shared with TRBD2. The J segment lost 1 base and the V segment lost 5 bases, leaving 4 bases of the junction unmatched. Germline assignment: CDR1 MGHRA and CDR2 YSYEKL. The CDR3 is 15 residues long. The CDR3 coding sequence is TGCGCCAGCAGCTCGACGGGAGGGAACACCGGGGAGCTGTTTTTT. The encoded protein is CASSSTGGNTGELFF.

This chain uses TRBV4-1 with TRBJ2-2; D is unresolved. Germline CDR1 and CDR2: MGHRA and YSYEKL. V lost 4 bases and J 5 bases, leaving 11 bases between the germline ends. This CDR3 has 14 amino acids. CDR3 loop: CASSLISVTGELFF. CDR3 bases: TGCGCCAGCAGCCTGATCAGTGTTACCGGGGAGCTGTTTTTT.

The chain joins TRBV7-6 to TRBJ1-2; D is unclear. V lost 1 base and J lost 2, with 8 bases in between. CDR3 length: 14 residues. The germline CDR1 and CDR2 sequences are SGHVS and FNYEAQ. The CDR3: CASSLVSGNYGYTF. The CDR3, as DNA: TGTGCCAGCAGCTTAGTTTCGGGGAACTATGGCTACACCTTC.

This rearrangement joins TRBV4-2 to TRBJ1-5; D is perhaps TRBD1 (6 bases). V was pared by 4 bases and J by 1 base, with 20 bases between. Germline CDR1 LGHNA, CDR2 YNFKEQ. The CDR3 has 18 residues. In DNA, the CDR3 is TGTGCCAGCAGCCGGCGATGGGAACAGGGAAGCAGCAATCAGCCCCAGCATTTT. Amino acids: CASSRRWEQGSSNQPQHF.

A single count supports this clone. CDR3 residues: CASSFQGAGTEAFF. The DNA of the CDR3 is TGCGCCAGCAGCTTCCAGGGGGCTGGAACTGAAGCTTTCTTT. The chain uses TRBV5-1 and TRBJ1-1; 8 positions agree with TRBD1. Germline CDR1 and CDR2: SGHRS and YFSETQ. V trimming: 2 bases; J trimming: 5 bases; junction bases outside the gene matches: 5. The CDR3 sequence is 14 residues long.

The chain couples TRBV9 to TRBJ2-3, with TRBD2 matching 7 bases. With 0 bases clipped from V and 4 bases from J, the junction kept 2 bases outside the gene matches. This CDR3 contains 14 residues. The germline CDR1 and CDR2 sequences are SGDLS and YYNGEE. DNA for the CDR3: TGTGCCAGCAGCGTAGATGGGGGGGCAGATACGCAGTATTTT. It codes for CASSVDGGADTQYF.

CDR3 in amino acids: CASSSTGTGGYTF. The CDR3 coding sequence is TGTGCCAGCAGTTCTACAGGGACGGGTGGCTACACCTTC. V and J are TRBV28 and TRBJ1-2, with D maybe TRBD1 (6 bases). The CDR3 loop spans 13 amino acids. V lost 4 bases, J lost 7 bases, and 13 bases lay in between. Per germline, CDR1 MDHEN and CDR2 SYDVKM.

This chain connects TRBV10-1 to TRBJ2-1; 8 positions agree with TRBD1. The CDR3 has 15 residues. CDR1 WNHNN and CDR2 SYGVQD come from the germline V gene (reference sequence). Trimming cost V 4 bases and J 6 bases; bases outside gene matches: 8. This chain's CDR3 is CASSGQGASGNEQFF. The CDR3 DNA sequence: TGCGCCAGCAGTGGCCAGGGGGCGTCCGGCAATGAGCAGTTCTTC.

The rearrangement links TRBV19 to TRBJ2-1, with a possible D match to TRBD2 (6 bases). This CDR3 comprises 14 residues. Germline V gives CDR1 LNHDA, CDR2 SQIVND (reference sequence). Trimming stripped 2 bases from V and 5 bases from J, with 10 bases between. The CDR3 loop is CASSINGRNNEQFF. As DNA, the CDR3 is TGTGCCAGTAGTATAAACGGGAGAAACAATGAGCAGTTCTTC. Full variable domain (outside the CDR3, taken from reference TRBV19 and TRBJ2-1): DGGITQSPKYLFRKEGQNVTLSCEQNLNHDAMYWYRQDPGQGLRLIYYSQIVNDFQKGDIAEGYSVSREKKESFPLTVTSAQKNPTAFYLCASSINGRNNEQFFGPGTRLTVL.

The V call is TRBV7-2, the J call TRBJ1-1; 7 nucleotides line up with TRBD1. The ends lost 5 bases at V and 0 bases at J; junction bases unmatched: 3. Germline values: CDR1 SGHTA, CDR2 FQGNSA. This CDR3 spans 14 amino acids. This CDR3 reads CASSQGQLNTEAFF. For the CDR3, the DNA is TGTGCCAGCAGCCAGGGACAGCTGAACACTGAAGCTTTCTTT.

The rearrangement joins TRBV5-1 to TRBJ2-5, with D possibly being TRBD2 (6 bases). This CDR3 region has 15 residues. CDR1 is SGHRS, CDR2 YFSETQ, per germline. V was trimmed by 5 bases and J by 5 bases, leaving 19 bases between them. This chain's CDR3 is CASSFSGSSEETQYF. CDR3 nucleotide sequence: TGCGCCAGCAGTTTTAGCGGATCCTCAGAGGAGACCCAGTACTTC.

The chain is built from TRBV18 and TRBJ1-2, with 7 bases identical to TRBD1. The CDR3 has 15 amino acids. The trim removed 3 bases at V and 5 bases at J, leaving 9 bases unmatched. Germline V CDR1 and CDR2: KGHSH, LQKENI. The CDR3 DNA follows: TGTGCCAGCTCACCCTCCCCGGGACAGAATTATGGCTACACCTTC. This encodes CASSPSPGQNYGYTF.

CDR3 amino acids: CATSRERVAGGSGEQFF. CDR3 sequence (DNA): TGTGCCACCAGCAGAGAGAGGGTAGCGGGAGGTTCGGGGGAGCAGTTCTTC. The V call is TRBV15, the J call TRBJ2-1; TRBD2 matches 10 bases. Trimming took 0 bases from V and 10 from J; bases not matched to a gene: 12. This CDR3 is built from 17 residues. CDR1 is LNHNV, CDR2 YYDKDF, per germline (reference sequence). The whole variable domain, filled in from reference TRBV15 and TRBJ2-1, reads DAMVIQNPRYQVTQFGKPVTLSCSQTLNHNVMYWYQQKSSQAPKLLFHYYDKDFNNEADTPDNFQSRRPNTSFCFLDIRSPGLGDTAMYLCATSRERVAGGSGEQFFGPGTRLTVL.

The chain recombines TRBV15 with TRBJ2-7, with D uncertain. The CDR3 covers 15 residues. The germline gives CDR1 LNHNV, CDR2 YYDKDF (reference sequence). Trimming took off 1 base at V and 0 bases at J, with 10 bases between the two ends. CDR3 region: CATSRAPVSSYEQYF. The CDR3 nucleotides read TGTGCCACCAGCAGAGCCCCGGTTAGCTCCTACGAGCAGTACTTC.

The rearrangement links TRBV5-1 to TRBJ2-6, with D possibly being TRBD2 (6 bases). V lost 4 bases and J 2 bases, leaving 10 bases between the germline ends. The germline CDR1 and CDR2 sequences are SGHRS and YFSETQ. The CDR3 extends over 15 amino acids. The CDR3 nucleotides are TGCGCCAGCAGCCCTGGCGGGACTGGGGCCAACGTCCTGACTTTC. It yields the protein CASSPGGTGANVLTF.

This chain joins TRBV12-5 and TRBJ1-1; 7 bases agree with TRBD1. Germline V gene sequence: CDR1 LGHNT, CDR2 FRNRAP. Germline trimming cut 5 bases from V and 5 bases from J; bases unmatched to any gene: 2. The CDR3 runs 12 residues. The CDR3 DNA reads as TGTGCTAGTGGTCCAGGGGGTACTGAAGCTTTCTTT. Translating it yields CASGPGGTEAFF.

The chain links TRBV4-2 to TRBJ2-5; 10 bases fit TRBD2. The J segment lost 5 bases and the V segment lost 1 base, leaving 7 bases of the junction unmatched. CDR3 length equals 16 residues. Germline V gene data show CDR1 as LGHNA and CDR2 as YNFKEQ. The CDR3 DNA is TGTGCCAGCAGCCAAGTCGCTAGCGGGAGTTCGGAGACCCAGTACTTC. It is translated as CASSQVASGSSETQYF.

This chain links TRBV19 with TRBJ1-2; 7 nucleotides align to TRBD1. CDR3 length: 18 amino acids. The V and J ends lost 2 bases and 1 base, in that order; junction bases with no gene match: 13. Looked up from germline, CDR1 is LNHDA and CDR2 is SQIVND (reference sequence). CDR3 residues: CASSIMPLGQGVNYGYTF. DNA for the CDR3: TGTGCCAGTAGTATAATGCCACTCGGGCAGGGGGTTAACTATGGCTACACCTTC. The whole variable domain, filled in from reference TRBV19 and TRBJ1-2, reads DGGITQSPKYLFRKEGQNVTLSCEQNLNHDAMYWYRQDPGQGLRLIYYSQIVNDFQKGDIAEGYSVSREKKESFPLTVTSAQKNPTAFYLCASSIMPLGQGVNYGYTFGSGTRLTVV.

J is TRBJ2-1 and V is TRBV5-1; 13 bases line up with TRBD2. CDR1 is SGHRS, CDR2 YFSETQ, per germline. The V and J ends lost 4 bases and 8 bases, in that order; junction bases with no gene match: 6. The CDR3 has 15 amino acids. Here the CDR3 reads CASSELAGGPDEQFF. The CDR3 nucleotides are TGCGCCAGCAGCGAACTAGCGGGAGGGCCAGATGAGCAGTTCTTC.

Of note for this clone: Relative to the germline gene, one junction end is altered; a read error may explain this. Here the CDR3 DNA reads TGTGCCAGCTTACCAGTGGAGGGTTTACCGAATGGCTACACCTTC. It specifies CASLPVEGLPNGYTF. V and J are TRBV18 and TRBJ1-2; D remains ambiguous. This CDR3 is 15 amino acids long. Germline CDR1 is KGHSH and CDR2 is LQKENI.

The chain's CDR3 is CASSLSIFTGNQPQHF. The CDR3 DNA reads TGTGCCAGCAGTTTATCGATATTTACTGGCAATCAGCCCCAGCATTTT. The chain recombines TRBV27 with TRBJ1-5; D remains unclear. CDR1 and CDR2 (germline): MNHEY, SMNVEV (reference sequence). V lost 0 bases and J 2 bases, leaving 11 bases between the germline ends. The CDR3 sequence is 16 residues long.

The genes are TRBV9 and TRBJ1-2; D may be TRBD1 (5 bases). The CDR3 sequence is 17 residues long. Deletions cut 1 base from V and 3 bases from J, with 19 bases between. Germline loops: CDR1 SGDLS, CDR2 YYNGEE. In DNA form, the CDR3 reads TGTGCCAGCAGCGTAAAGTTGCGGGGGGATGGCGACTATGGCTACACCTTC. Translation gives CASSVKLRGDGDYGYTF.

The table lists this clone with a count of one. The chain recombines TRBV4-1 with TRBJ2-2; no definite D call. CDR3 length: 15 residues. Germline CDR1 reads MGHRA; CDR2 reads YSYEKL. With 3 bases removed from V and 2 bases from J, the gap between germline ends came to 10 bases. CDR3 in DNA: TGCGCCAGCAGCCATATGCAGATTAACACCGGGGAGCTGTTTTTT. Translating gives CASSHMQINTGELFF.

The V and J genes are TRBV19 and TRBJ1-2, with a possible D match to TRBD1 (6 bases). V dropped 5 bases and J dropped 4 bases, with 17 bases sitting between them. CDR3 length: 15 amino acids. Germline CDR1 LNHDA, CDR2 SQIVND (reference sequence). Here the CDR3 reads CASSPYSTGPYGYTF. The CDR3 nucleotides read TGTGCCAGTAGTCCTTACTCGACAGGCCCCTATGGCTACACCTTC.

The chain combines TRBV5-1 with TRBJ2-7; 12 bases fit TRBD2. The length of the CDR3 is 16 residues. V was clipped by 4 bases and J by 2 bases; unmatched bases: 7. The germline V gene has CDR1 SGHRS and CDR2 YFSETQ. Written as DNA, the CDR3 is TGCGCCAGCAGCCCCACCCTAGCGGGAGGGACCTACGAGCAGTACTTC. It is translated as CASSPTLAGGTYEQYF.